The present entry profiles one T cell receptor beta chain with its context. As yet, its antigen is unknown. These data are taken from a study of blood T cells in healthy people across ages. Study results and caveats: No conclusive comparison of naive versus antigen-experienced cells was possible with unsorted PBMCs. Changes seen in expanded clonotypes were possibly confounded by donor CMV status left unknown.

Using a J-beta primer mix together with a sample-barcoded 5' primer, a second PCR was run for about 7 to 12 cycles. TCRdb ran MiXCR on the 5' RACE reads and lists one entry per CDR3 protein. The sample has roughly 1.5 million distinct CDR3 sequences; about 45% are singletons. Germline V gives CDR1 KGHSH, CDR2 LQKENI. The CDR3 has 14 amino acids. V lost 2 bases to trimming and J lost 1 base, with 6 bases between them. Sequenced material: blood. This receptor was taken from a woman under 30 in good health. This chain links TRBV18 with TRBJ2-1; D ambiguous. The CDR3 sequence: CASSPSQSYNEQFF. In DNA form, the CDR3 reads TGTGCCAGCTCACCATCACAGTCCTACAATGAGCAGTTCTTC.